This T cell receptor beta chain was found in a study of beta chain features in type 1 diabetes. About the study: The number of sorted cells examined across all samples was 107,917,701.

Of note for this clone: The antigen remains unidentified.

Study outcomes and limitations: Compared to healthy donors, patients appeared to have naive, central memory and Treg TCRB repertoires that were more alike.

Germline V CDR1 and CDR2: MNHEY, SMNVEV (reference sequence). The CDR3 sequence is 17 residues long. Trimming cost V 4 bases and J 2 bases; bases outside gene matches: 7. Expressed TCRB transcripts got sequenced, as all isolated RNA was reverse transcribed. It was found that naive, central memory and regulatory T cell samples averaged about 3.57 million reads. Assay: immunoSEQ multiplex PCR; the TCRdb copy retains only in-frame clones and omits some. Of about 360,000 clones in the sample, around 12% were seen once. This sequence was found in a man aged 18-30 years in good health. The chain carries TRBV27 and TRBJ2-3; TRBD2 agrees at 12 bases. Sequenced: naive CD4+ T cells from blood. The CDR3 DNA is TGTGCCAGCAGTTACACTAGCGGGAGGCCATACACAGATACGCAGTATTTT. It translates to CASSYTSGRPYTDTQYF.